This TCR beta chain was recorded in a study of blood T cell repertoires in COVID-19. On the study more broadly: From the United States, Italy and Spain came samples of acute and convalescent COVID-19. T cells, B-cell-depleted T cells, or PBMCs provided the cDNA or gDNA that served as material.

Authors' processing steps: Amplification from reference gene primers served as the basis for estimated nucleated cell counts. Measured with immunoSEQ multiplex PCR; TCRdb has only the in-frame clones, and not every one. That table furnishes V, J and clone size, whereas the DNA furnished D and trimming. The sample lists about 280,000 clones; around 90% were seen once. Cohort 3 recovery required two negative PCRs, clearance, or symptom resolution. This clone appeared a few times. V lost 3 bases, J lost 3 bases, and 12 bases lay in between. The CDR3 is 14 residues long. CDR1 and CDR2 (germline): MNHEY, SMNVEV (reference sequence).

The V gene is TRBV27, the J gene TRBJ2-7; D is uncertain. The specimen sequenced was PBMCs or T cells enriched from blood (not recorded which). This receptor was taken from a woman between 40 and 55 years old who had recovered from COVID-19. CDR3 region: CASSFIGRSYEQYF. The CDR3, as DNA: TGTGCCAGCAGTTTTATTGGCAGAAGCTACGAGCAGTACTTC.